This TCR beta chain was sequenced in a study of T-cell reconstitution after alpha-beta-depleted transplantation in children listed by TCRdb under 2016. At the level of the whole study: The study quantitatively tracked T-cell immune reconstitution after TCRalphabeta/CD19-depleted allogeneic hematopoietic cell transplantation in children using TCR repertoire profiling.

The investigation overall reported the following: Apparently early alphabetaT-cell count recovery about two months after transplant reportedly relied on only several hundred rapidly expanded clones derived from non-depleted graft cells. Over subsequent months, a decline in hyperexpanded clone frequencies was noted, and after one year, T-cell counts and TCRbeta diversity were mostly ascribed to newly produced T cells. In some patients, the high TCRbeta diversity seen at day 60 was put down to recipient T cells and intrathymic progenitors that had survived conditioning.

To prepare the library, PCR was applied. Sequenced on an Illumina HiSeq 2500. TCR libraries were prepared with molecular barcoding, using unique molecular identifiers to normalize TCRbeta repertoire quantification. Using fastp at Q25 and MiXCR, TCRdb reprocessed the public reads and kept productive beta chains. Every entry covers one CDR3 protein and lists the most common genes and DNA from its rows. The sample table records 100,000 to 130,000 distinct CDR3 sequences; about 6.5% of these occur just once. 20% to 25% of the sample is in the top ten clones. Inclusive of the bounding cysteine and phenylalanine, the CDR3 is 14 residues long. Just CDR3 DNA is preserved here, 42 bases in frame from base 1. As encoded in the germline V gene, CDR1 is SGHVS while CDR2 is FNYEAQ. Of note for this clonotype: Its antigen specificity is not known. The junction and the germline gene differ at one end; a read error may be behind it.

This sample's treatment or condition label indicates: allogeneic hematopoietic cell transplantation with graft depleted of TCRalphabeta T cells and CD19 B cells. The children who served as transplant recipients had been given grafts of TCRalphabeta/CD19-depleted allogeneic hematopoietic cells. The sequences come from PBMCs, mostly from graft donor cells, collected 360 days after TCRalphabeta/CD19-depleted stem cell transplant. This clonotype was obtained from a male patient aged 2 to 9 who had a stem cell transplant for acute lymphoblastic leukemia, so the T cells may come from the graft donor. The sequence links TRBV7-6 to TRBJ1-2, and perhaps TRBD1 as D gene, on 6 matching bases. The CDR3 here reads CTSSLVDTGQGYTF. Here is the DNA: TGTACCAGCAGCTTAGTCGATACAGGGCAGGGCTACACCTTC.